These T cell receptor beta chains were read from a single sample in a study of vaccination effects on CD4 cells after COVID-19. This table comes from immunoSEQ multiplex PCR, and its TCRdb copy is limited to in-frame clones, with some not included. The sample contains 40,000 to 45,000 clones, 76% of which appear only once. No antigen is known for these receptors. Sample: CD4+ T cells from PBMCs cultured without peptide, taken after COVID-19 vaccination. These receptors were collected from a human donor who had a prior SARS-CoV-2 infection. Both conserved end residues are part of each CDR3. D genes are given only for firm matches. A row's size may be missing; if present it is once, few, many or a size class.

. | TRBJ1-2 | TRBV9 | once | TGTGCCAGCAGCGTAGAATCCGGGGGCGACTATGGCTACACCTTC | CASSVESGGDYGYTF
. | TRBJ1-6 | TRBV6-1 | once | TGTGCCAGCTGTGAGGGGCCGCGGTCACCCCTCCACTTT | CASCEGPRSPLHF
. | TRBJ1-2 | TRBV4-1 | . | TGCGCCAGCAGCCCGACGGGTTCCTTCTATGGCTACACCTTC | CASSPTGSFYGYTF
. | TRBJ2-5 | TRBV9 | . | TGTGCCAGCAGCATCGGGCCTCAAGAGACCCAGTACTTC | CASSIGPQETQYF
. | TRBJ2-5 | TRBV14 | . | TGTGCCAGCAGCCAAGACAGGGGACTGAAGACCCAGTACTTC | CASSQDRGLKTQYF
TRBD1 | TRBJ1-1 | TRBV3-1/TRBV3-2 | . | TGTGCCAGCAGCCTTCGACCCGGACAGGGGTTATGGGACACTGAAGCTTTCTTT | CASSLRPGQGLWDTEAFF
TRBD1 | TRBJ2-1 | TRBV2 | . | TGTGCCAGCAGTCTGGACAGGTCGAATGAGCAGTTCTTC | CASSLDRSNEQFF
TRBD2 | TRBJ2-3 | TRBV4-1 | . | TGCGCCAGCAGCCAAGATCGTGGTAGCGGGAGCCCAGATACGCAGTATTTT | CASSQDRGSGSPDTQYF
TRBD1 | TRBJ2-7 | TRBV20-1 | . | TGCAGAATGGACAGGGGCTACGAGCAGTACTTC | CRMDRGYEQYF
. | TRBJ1-2 | TRBV9 | . | TGTGCCAGCAGCCCCCAGGCGAGGGGGGACATATATGGCTACACCTTC | CASSPQARGDIYGYTF
. | TRBJ1-2 | TRBV18 | . | TGTGCCAGCTCACCACCCAGGGGCCACTATGGCTACACCTTC | CASSPPRGHYGYTF
. | TRBJ2-3 | TRBV9 | . | TGTGCCAGCAGCGTAGGGGACAGCACAGATACGCAGTATTTT | CASSVGDSTDTQYF
. | TRBJ2-5 | TRBV6-5 | few | TGTGCCAGCAGTTATGTGCCTACGGAGACCCAGTACTTC | CASSYVPTETQYF
TRBD1 | TRBJ2-7 | TRBV5-1 | . | TGCGCCAGCTCCTGGACAGGGGAGTACGAGCAGTACTTC | CASSWTGEYEQYF
. | TRBJ2-3 | TRBV24-1 | . | TGTGCCACCAGTGATGAGGACCCCACAGATACGCAGTATTTT | CATSDEDPTDTQYF
. | TRBJ2-2 | TRBV7-9 | . | TGTGCCAGCAGCTTTTTCCAAAATACAGGGACCGGGGAGCTGTTTTTT | CASSFFQNTGTGELFF
. | TRBJ1-1 | TRBV30 | . | TGTGCCTGGAGACCGCAGAACACTGAAGCTTTCTTT | CAWRPQNTEAFF
. | TRBJ1-6 | TRBV30 | . | TGTGCCTGGAACCGGGACACCTCTTCACCCCTCCACTTT | CAWNRDTSSPLHF
. | TRBJ2-3 | TRBV5-1 | . | TGCGCCAGCAGCTTTAGCTGGGAACGGGATACGCAGTATTTT | CASSFSWERDTQYF
TRBD1 | TRBJ1-1 | TRBV27 | few | TGTGCCAGCAGTTTACCGTCAGGGGGCGGCACTGAAGCTTTCTTT | CASSLPSGGGTEAFF
. | TRBJ2-2 | TRBV5-6 | . | TGTGCCAGCAACAGGGGAGGTATCACCGGGGAGCTGTTTTTT | CASNRGGITGELFF
TRBD2 | TRBJ2-7 | TRBV11-2 | . | TGTGCCAGCAGCATATCTAGCGGGAGCTCCTACGAGCAGTACTTC | CASSISSGSSYEQYF